The sequence of this T cell receptor (beta chain) was determined in a study of blood T cell repertoires in COVID-19. Looking at the study overall: Acute-phase and convalescent COVID-19 samples originated in the United States, Italy and Spain. T cells, B-cell-depleted T cells, or PBMCs provided the cDNA or gDNA that served as material.

The authors' processing: Researchers report that nucleated cell counts were estimated from reference gene primer amplification. Method: immunoSEQ multiplex PCR; TCRdb's copy keeps in-frame clones and lacks some. That table furnishes V, J and clone size, whereas the DNA furnished D and trimming. The sample yields about 54,000 clones, roughly 90% seen once. The CDR3 spans 15 residues. V was trimmed by 5 bases and J by 2 bases, leaving 16 bases between them. Per the germline V gene, CDR1 is MDHEN and CDR2 is SYDVKM. V and J are TRBV28 and TRBJ2-7, with D possibly being TRBD2 (6 bases). This TCR came from a man aged 50-59 years with acute or convalescent COVID-19. Sequenced material: peripheral blood. CDR3 coding DNA: TGTGCCAGCAGTACAGCGGGCCCTATAGCCTACGAGCAGTACTTC. This sequence encodes CASSTAGPIAYEQYF.